The next 10 T cell receptor beta chains were all read from a single sample in a study of blood T cells in healthy people across ages. A J-beta primer mix and a sample-barcoded 5' primer were used in a second PCR of about 7 to 12 cycles. TCRdb processed the 5' RACE reads anew with MiXCR; each CDR3 protein has one entry. The table has approximately 690,000 distinct CDR3 sequences, roughly 43% seen once; the top ten hold about 32%. The source material was blood. Receptors originate from a man older than 75 in good health.

A note on this clonotype: Compared with germline, one end of the junction differs, possibly owing to a read error. CDR3 sequence reads: CARSLLSGSYEQYF. DNA of the CDR3: TGTGCCCGCAGTTTGCTCAGCGGATCCTACGAGCAGTACTTC. J is TRBJ2-7 and V is TRBV28; D possibly corresponds to TRBD2 (5 bases). Per germline, CDR1 MDHEN and CDR2 SYDVKM. The CDR3 has 14 residues. The complete variable domain, with remaining parts taken from reference TRBV28 and TRBJ2-7, reads DVKVTQSSRYLVKRTGEKVFLECVQDMDHENMFWYRQDPGLGLRLIYFSYDVKMKEKGDIPEGYSVSREKKERFSLILESASTNQTSMYLCARSLLSGSYEQYFGPGTRLTVT.

The genes are TRBV7-9 and TRBJ2-1; TRBD1 matches 7 bases. J lost 0 bases, V lost 5 bases, and 4 bases had no gene match. This CDR3 contains 15 residues. Germline loops: CDR1 SEHNR, CDR2 FQNEAQ (reference sequence). CDR3: CASSPQGSSYNEQFF. The CDR3 DNA reads TGTGCCAGCAGCCCACAGGGGAGCTCCTACAATGAGCAGTTCTTC.

The chain carries TRBV6-2 or TRBV6-3 and TRBJ2-5; TRBD2 is a possible D gene (6 bases). CDR1 is MNHEY and CDR2 is SVGEGT in the germline V gene. There are 15 residues in the CDR3. V gave up 6 bases and J gave up 5 bases, with 19 bases separating them. The CDR3 protein is CASSLYLTGGETQYF. CDR3 in DNA: TGTGCCAGCAGCCTATACCTAACCGGAGGGGAGACCCAGTACTTC.

This clonotype was counted at least ten times. The rearrangement uses TRBV29-1 and TRBJ2-7, with 7 bases lining up with TRBD2. The CDR3 has 16 amino acids. Germline CDR1 and CDR2: SQVTM and ANQGSEA. J lost 0 bases, V lost 0 bases, and 8 bases had no gene match. CDR3 in DNA: TGCAGCGTTGAAGACCGAGAGCGGGGCAACTCCTACGAGCAGTACTTC. Translation gives CSVEDRERGNSYEQYF.

This clonotype occurred a few times. V and J are TRBV7-8 and TRBJ2-3; the D gene is possibly TRBD2 (5 bases). CDR3 length equals 13 residues. Germline CDR1 reads SGHVS; CDR2 reads FQNEAQ. Deletions cut 1 base from V and 5 bases from J, with 7 bases between. The chain's CDR3 is CASSLGRGDTQYF. In nucleotides, the CDR3 is TGTGCCAGCAGCTTAGGACGGGGAGATACGCAGTATTTT. Drawing the rest from reference TRBV7-8 and TRBJ2-3, the complete variable domain is GAGVSQSPRYKVAKRGQDVALRCDPISGHVSLFWYQQALGQGPEFLTYFQNEAQLDKSGLPSDRFFAERPEGSVSTLKIQRTQQEDSAVYLCASSLGRGDTQYFGPGTRLTVL.

The gene calls are TRBV6-6 and TRBJ1-4; D remains ambiguous. This CDR3 region has 12 residues. Germline CDR1 MNHNY, CDR2 SVGAGI (reference sequence). The ends were cut back, 0 bases at V and 8 bases at J, with 4 bases in the middle. The DNA of the CDR3 is TGTGCCAGCAGTTACTCTTGGGAAAAACTGTTTTTT. Its translation is CASSYSWEKLFF.

The V and J genes are TRBV5-1 and TRBJ2-1, with 15 bases aligning to TRBD2. V lost 2 bases and J lost 5; bases outside the gene matches: 17. In germline, CDR1 is SGHRS, CDR2 YFSETQ. The CDR3 is made up of 21 amino acids. CDR3 in amino acids: CASSFWGPGTSGGPTNNEQFF. Written as DNA, the CDR3 is TGCGCCAGCAGCTTTTGGGGCCCCGGGACTAGCGGGGGGCCAACCAACAATGAGCAGTTCTTC.

As regards this clonotype: Compared with germline, one end of the junction differs, possibly owing to a read error. The CDR3 sequence is CANSQDRGGLREQYF. CDR3 nucleotides: TGCGCCAACAGCCAAGATCGGGGCGGCCTCCGCGAGCAGTACTTC. The chain carries TRBV4-3 and TRBJ2-7, with D perhaps matching TRBD1 or TRBD2 (5 bases each). Germline assignment: CDR1 LGHNA and CDR2 YSLEER. The CDR3 is 15 amino acids.

This clonotype was counted a single time. The chain recombines TRBV3-1 with TRBJ2-5; 8 positions match TRBD2. The DNA end is a closer match to TRBJ2-1, so the J assignment may be wrong. The CDR3 sequence is 13 residues long. CDR1 LGHDT and CDR2 YNNKEL come from the germline V gene (reference sequence). The CDR3: CASLSGGRETQFF. The DNA of the CDR3 is TGTGCCAGCCTCAGCGGGGGAAGAGAGACCCAGTTCTTC.

In this sample, this clonotype turned up a few times. An end of the junction does not agree with germline; a read error may underlie this. The chain uses TRBV11-2 and TRBJ2-7, with D possibly being TRBD2 (6 bases). Germline V gives CDR1 SGHAT, CDR2 FQNNGV. The CDR3 loop spans 14 amino acids. CDR3 sequence reads: CASSLEAGTSEQYF. Written as DNA, the CDR3 is TGTGCCAGCAGCCTAGAGGCGGGAACCTCCGAGCAGTACTTC.